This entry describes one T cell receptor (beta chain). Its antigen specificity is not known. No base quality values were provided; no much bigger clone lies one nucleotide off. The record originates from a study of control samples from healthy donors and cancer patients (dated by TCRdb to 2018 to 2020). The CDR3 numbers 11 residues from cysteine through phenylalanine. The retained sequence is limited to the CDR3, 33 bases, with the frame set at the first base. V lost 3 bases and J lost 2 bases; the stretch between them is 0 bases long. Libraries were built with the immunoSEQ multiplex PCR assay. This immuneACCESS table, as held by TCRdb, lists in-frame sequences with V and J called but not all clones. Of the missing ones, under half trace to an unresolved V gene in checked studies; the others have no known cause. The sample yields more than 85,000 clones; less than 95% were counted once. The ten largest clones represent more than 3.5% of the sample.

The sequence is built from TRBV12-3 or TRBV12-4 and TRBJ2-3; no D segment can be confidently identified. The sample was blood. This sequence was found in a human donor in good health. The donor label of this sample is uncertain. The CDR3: CASSFTDTQYF. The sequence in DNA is TGTGCCAGCAGTTTCACAGATACGCAGTATTTT.